The 5 T cell receptor beta chains given below trace back to one sample, sequenced in a study of cytomegalovirus exposure and HLA in healthy donors. PCR was performed using 60 Vbeta and 13 Jbeta primers. Profiled with immunoSEQ multiplex PCR; TCRdb holds only in-frame clones, not every one. The sample includes approximately 100,000 clones, about 70% of them seen just once. Sequenced input: PBMCs. These receptor sequences come from a human donor in good health.

The CDR3 region is CATSRDESPKAREAFF. CDR3 nucleotide sequence: TGTGCCACCAGCAGAGATGAGTCGCCAAAAGCCCGTGAAGCTTTCTTT. The rearrangement uses TRBV15 and TRBJ1-1; D remains ambiguous. CDR3 length: 16 residues. The germline CDR1 and CDR2 sequences are LNHNV and YYDKDF (reference sequence). Trimming stripped 0 bases from V and 7 bases from J, with 18 bases between. The whole variable domain, filled in from reference TRBV15 and TRBJ1-1, reads DAMVIQNPRYQVTQFGKPVTLSCSQTLNHNVMYWYQQKSSQAPKLLFHYYDKDFNNEADTPDNFQSRRPNTSFCFLDIRSPGLGDTAMYLCATSRDESPKAREAFFGQGTRLTVV.

The count of this clone is one. The chain has TRBV7-9 and TRBJ1-4, with D uncertain. Germline lookup yields CDR1 SEHNR and CDR2 FQNEAQ (reference sequence). The V end was cut by 5 bases, the J end by 0 bases, with 4 bases between. This CDR3 has 13 residues. CDR3: CASSRTTNEKLFF. The CDR3 DNA follows: TGTGCCAGCAGCCGTACAACTAATGAAAAACTGTTTTTT.

This clone was observed a few times. The rearrangement joins TRBV28 to TRBJ2-1, with 16 bases identical to TRBD2. The V gene end was trimmed by 5 bases and the J gene end by 9 bases; junction bases not matched to a gene: 7. The germline CDR1 and CDR2 sequences are MDHEN and SYDVKM. The CDR3 totals 16 residues. CDR3: CASSLGTSGGAGEQFF. In DNA, the CDR3 is TGTGCCAGCAGTCTAGGGACTAGCGGGGGGGCCGGTGAGCAGTTCTTC.

With respect to this clone: Mismatch with germline at one junction end may stem from a read error. This rearrangement joins TRBV13 to TRBJ2-4, with 7 bases aligning to TRBD1. This CDR3 is built from 15 residues. Per the germline V gene, CDR1 is PRHDT and CDR2 is FYEKMQ (reference sequence). The CDR3 reads CASSPKGTAQNIQYF. The CDR3 DNA follows: TGTGCCAGCAGCCCAAAGGGGACAGCCCAAAACATTCAGTACTTC.

The V call is TRBV28, the J call TRBJ2-7; the D gene is possibly TRBD2 (6 bases). Germline values: CDR1 MDHEN, CDR2 SYDVKM. This CDR3 comprises 15 residues. Trimming shortened V by 2 bases and J by 1 base, and 12 bases separated the two germline ends. CDR3 coding DNA: TGTGCCAGCAGTTTAGGGGGGTACCGGTCCTACGAGCAGTACTTC. Translating gives CASSLGGYRSYEQYF.